A selection of T cell receptor beta chains follows, all from one sample in a study of blood T cell repertoires in COVID-19. Profiling relied on immunoSEQ multiplex PCR, and the TCRdb table lists in-frame clones only, not all of them. The repertoire has roughly 87,000 clones, approximately 85% of them found once; the top ten carry roughly 8%. Sequencing used peripheral blood. The receptors were sampled from a man over 45 with active COVID-19. The CDR3 runs from the conserved cysteine through the conserved F or W. Fields, in order: J gene, CDR3 length, clone size, V gene, D gene, CDR3 protein, CDR3 DNA. The D gene is left open where the match is weak. Expanded clones get a size class; other rows say once, few or many, or leave the size out.

TRBJ2-5,14,once,TRBV29-1,NA,CSVEKTIEGETQYF,TGCAGCGTCGAGAAGACAATCGAGGGCGAGACCCAGTACTTC
TRBJ1-3,14,NA,TRBV7-2,NA,CASSLGVSGNTIYF,TGTGCCAGCAGCTTAGGAGTATCCGGAAACACCATATATTTT
TRBJ2-7,15,once,TRBV14,TRBD1,CASSQTREGAGEQYF,TGTGCCAGCAGCCAAACCAGAGAGGGGGCTGGAGAGCAGTACTTC
TRBJ1-5,14,NA,TRBV2,NA,CASSEPGSGQPQHF,TGTGCCAGCAGTGAGCCGGGTTCGGGTCAGCCCCAGCATTTT
TRBJ2-7,17,NA,TRBV7-2,TRBD2,CASSLDLGTSGSYEQYF,TGTGCCAGCAGCTTAGATTTAGGGACTAGCGGGTCCTACGAGCAGTACTTC
TRBJ1-5,15,NA,TRBV19,TRBD1,CASKTVAGGNQPQHF,TGTGCCAGTAAGACGGTGGCAGGGGGAAATCAGCCCCAGCATTTT
TRBJ1-5,14,NA,TRBV28,TRBD1,CASITSQGAKPQHF,TGTGCCAGCATTACTTCCCAGGGGGCGAAGCCCCAGCATTTT
TRBJ2-5,14,NA,TRBV9,TRBD2,CASSVDSGGKTQYF,TGTGCCAGCAGCGTAGATAGCGGGGGAAAGACCCAGTACTTC
TRBJ2-7,13,NA,TRBV3-1/TRBV3-2,NA,CASSPAGSYEQYF,TGTGCCAGCAGCCCCGCCGGGTCCTACGAGCAGTACTTC
TRBJ1-2,15,NA,TRBV28,TRBD1,CASSSPQGDNYGYTF,TGTGCCAGCAGTTCACCCCAGGGGGACAACTATGGCTACACCTTC
TRBJ1-3,15,NA,TRBV5-4,TRBD1,CASSSPGQGSNTIYF,TGTGCCAGCAGCTCCCCAGGACAGGGGAGTAACACCATATATTTT
TRBJ1-4,16,NA,TRBV27,NA,CASSLSWAGPNEKLFF,TGTGCCAGCAGTTTATCGTGGGCAGGGCCTAATGAAAAACTGTTTTTT
TRBJ2-3,15,NA,TRBV2,TRBD1,CASSYRDSLTDTQYF,TGTGCCAGCAGTTACCGGGACAGCCTTACAGATACGCAGTATTTT
TRBJ1-6,14,NA,TRBV25-1,NA,CASSGTSTNSPLHF,TGTGCCAGCTCCGGGACATCAACAAATTCACCCCTCCACTTT
TRBJ2-3,17,NA,TRBV7-2,TRBD2,CASSPLPTSGTTDTQYF,TGTGCCAGCAGCCCCCTACCGACTAGCGGAACCACAGATACGCAGTATTTT
TRBJ1-6,15,once,TRBV28,NA,CASSFGPGQNSPLHF,TGTGCCAGCAGTTTCGGTCCAGGGCAGAATTCACCCCTCCACTTT
TRBJ2-7,15,NA,TRBV6-1,NA,CASSEGAGIIYEQYF,TGTGCCAGCAGTGAAGGGGCAGGGATAATCTACGAGCAGTACTTC
TRBJ1-2,12,NA,TRBV6-1,NA,CASSEQGFGYTF,TGTGCCAGCAGTGAGCAGGGCTTCGGCTACACCTTC
TRBJ1-1,16,NA,TRBV7-2,TRBD1,CASRSSLGQMNTEAFF,TGTGCCAGCAGGAGTTCATTGGGACAGATGAACACTGAAGCTTTCTTT
TRBJ2-2,16,NA,TRBV6-2/TRBV6-3,NA,CASSLNGGRSTGELFF,TGTGCCAGCAGCCTCAACGGGGGGCGATCCACCGGGGAGCTGTTTTTT
TRBJ2-4,16,NA,TRBV29-1,TRBD2,CSGVGFRGVAKNIQYF,TGCAGCGGTGTGGGATTTCGGGGGGTAGCCAAAAACATTCAGTACTTC
TRBJ1-1,12,NA,TRBV6-5,NA,CASSYSRGEAFF,TGTGCCAGCAGTTACTCCCGGGGTGAAGCTTTCTTT
TRBJ2-7,14,NA,TRBV19,TRBD2,CASSTAGGRYEQYF,TGTGCCAGTAGTACGGCGGGAGGGCGCTACGAGCAGTACTTC
TRBJ2-3,12,NA,TRBV29-1,NA,CSPTRDPDTQYF,TGCAGCCCGACTAGGGACCCAGATACGCAGTATTTT
TRBJ1-1,13,NA,TRBV5-1,NA,CASRTSLNTEAFF,TGCGCCAGCAGAACTTCCCTGAACACTGAAGCTTTCTTT
TRBJ1-1,14,NA,TRBV19,NA,CASSIPTIGGEAFF,TGTGCCAGTAGTATTCCCACGATCGGGGGTGAAGCTTTCTTT
TRBJ1-3,16,NA,TRBV7-2,TRBD1,CASSLRGTAAANTIYF,TGTGCCAGCAGCTTACGCGGGACAGCCGCCGCCAACACCATATATTTT
TRBJ2-1,12,once,TRBV6-1,TRBD2,CASSDWGGGLFF,TGTGCCAGCAGTGATTGGGGGGGTGGTCTGTTCTTC
TRBJ2-2,16,NA,TRBV9,TRBD1,CASSVGDRGDTGELFF,TGTGCCAGCAGCGTAGGGGACAGGGGAGACACCGGGGAGCTGTTTTTT
TRBJ2-2,13,NA,TRBV29-1,NA,CSVQGTYAGELFF,TGCAGCGTACAAGGGACATACGCCGGGGAGCTGTTTTTT
TRBJ2-3,16,NA,TRBV27,NA,CASTALGAQGQVTQYF,TGTGCCAGCACCGCCCTGGGGGCGCAGGGGCAGGTTACGCAGTATTTT
TRBJ1-2,13,NA,TRBV9,NA,CASSGQREYGYTF,TGTGCCAGCAGCGGACAGAGAGAGTATGGCTACACCTTC
TRBJ1-1,12,NA,TRBV30,NA,CAWIGANTEAFF,TGTGCCTGGATTGGGGCTAACACTGAAGCTTTCTTT
TRBJ2-5,16,NA,TRBV6-2/TRBV6-3,TRBD2,CASSHLTGTSGETQYF,TGTGCCAGCAGCCACTTAACCGGGACTAGCGGGGAGACCCAGTACTTC
TRBJ1-1,14,NA,TRBV19,NA,CASSKNGGNTEAFF,TGTGCCAGTAGTAAAAACGGCGGGAACACTGAAGCTTTCTTT
TRBJ2-7,14,NA,TRBV28,NA,CASRNRGTSYEQYF,TGTGCCAGCAGGAATAGGGGCACCTCCTACGAGCAGTACTTC
TRBJ2-2,14,NA,TRBV19,NA,CASSIQKNTGELFF,TGTGCCAGTAGTATACAAAAGAACACCGGGGAGCTGTTTTTT
TRBJ1-1,13,NA,TRBV10-2,NA,CASKQEGFTEAFF,TGCGCCAGCAAACAGGAAGGTTTCACTGAAGCTTTCTTT
TRBJ2-7,12,NA,TRBV6-5,NA,CASKMTGDEQYF,TGTGCCAGCAAGATGACAGGCGACGAGCAGTACTTC
TRBJ2-3,17,NA,TRBV5-1,NA,CASSLGPARPVSDTQYF,TGCGCCAGCAGCTTGGGGCCGGCTAGGCCGGTCTCAGATACGCAGTATTTT
TRBJ2-7,15,many,TRBV6-2/TRBV6-3,TRBD2,CASSYRREGPYEQYF,TGTGCCAGCAGTTACAGGCGGGAGGGCCCCTACGAGCAGTACTTC
TRBJ2-5,15,NA,TRBV19,TRBD1,CASSSPRQGQETQYF,TGTGCCAGTAGTTCCCCTAGACAGGGGCAAGAGACCCAGTACTTC
TRBJ2-1,13,NA,TRBV19,TRBD1,CASSAAQGVPQFF,TGTGCCAGTAGTGCTGCGCAGGGGGTCCCTCAGTTCTTC
TRBJ1-1,16,NA,TRBV18,NA,CASSQTWDTKNTEAFF,TGTGCCAGCTCACAAACTTGGGACACAAAGAACACTGAAGCTTTCTTT
TRBJ2-1,15,once,TRBV5-8,TRBD2,CASSRTSGRGAEQFF,TGTGCCAGCAGCCGGACTAGCGGGAGAGGCGCTGAGCAGTTCTTC